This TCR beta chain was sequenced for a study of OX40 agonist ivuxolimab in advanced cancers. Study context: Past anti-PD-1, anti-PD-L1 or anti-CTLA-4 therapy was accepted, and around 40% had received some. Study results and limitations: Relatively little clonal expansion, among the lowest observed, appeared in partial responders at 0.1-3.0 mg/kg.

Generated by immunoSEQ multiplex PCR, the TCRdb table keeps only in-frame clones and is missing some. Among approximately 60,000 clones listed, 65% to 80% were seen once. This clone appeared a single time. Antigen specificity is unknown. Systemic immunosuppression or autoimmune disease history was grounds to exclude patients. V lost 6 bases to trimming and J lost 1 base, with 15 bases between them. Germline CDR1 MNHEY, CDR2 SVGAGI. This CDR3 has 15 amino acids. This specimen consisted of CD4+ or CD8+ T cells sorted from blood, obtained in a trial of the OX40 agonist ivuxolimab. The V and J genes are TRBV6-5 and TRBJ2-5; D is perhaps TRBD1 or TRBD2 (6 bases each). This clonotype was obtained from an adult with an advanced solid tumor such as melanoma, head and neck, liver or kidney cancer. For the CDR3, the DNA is TGTGCCAGCAGCCGAACCGGGGGCAGCCAAGAGACCCAGTACTTC. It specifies CASSRTGGSQETQYF.